This section outlines one TCR beta chain sequence together with its context. This sample is drawn from a study of blood T cell repertoires in COVID-19. The V gene's germline CDR1 is SGDLS and CDR2 YYNGEE. Trimming left V 0 bases short and J 2 bases short, with 11 bases between. This CDR3 is 15 amino acids long. TCRdb keeps only in-frame clones here, not all; method: immunoSEQ multiplex PCR. The table includes tens of thousands of clones, about 88% detected once. The chain joins TRBV9 to TRBJ2-5, with D possibly being TRBD1 (6 bases). The sequence derives from a human donor in a cohort sampled during active COVID-19. Specimen: peripheral blood. CDR3 nucleotides: TGTGCCAGCAGCGTAGGGGGGCGTACACAAGAGACCCAGTACTTC. Amino acids: CASSVGGRTQETQYF.